A selection of T cell receptor beta chains follows, all from one sample in a study of OX40 agonist ivuxolimab in advanced cancers. Some clones are missing from TCRdb's copy, which holds only in-frame ones; the method was immunoSEQ multiplex PCR. Of approximately 160,000 clones in the sample, 85% to 95% were seen once. Sample: CD4+ or CD8+ T cells sorted from blood, taken in a trial of the OX40 agonist ivuxolimab. All receptors derive from an adult with an advanced solid tumor such as melanoma, head and neck, liver or kidney cancer. Both conserved end residues are part of each CDR3. A D gene is named only where the DNA matches it firmly. Clone size is shown for a subset of rows, as once, few, many or a class of expanded clone.

CDR3 DNA | CDR3 protein | J gene | D gene | V gene | clone size
TGTGCCAGCAGTGAACAGGGGCCCCTCTATGGCTACACCTTC | CASSEQGPLYGYTF | TRBJ1-2 | TRBD1 | TRBV6-5 | -
TGTGCCAGCAGTTTGAGGACGTTCTATAGCAATCAGCCCCAGCATTTT | CASSLRTFYSNQPQHF | TRBJ1-5 | - | TRBV28 | -
TGCGCCAGCAGCCAAGAAGGGAAGGCGAACTATGGCTACACCTTC | CASSQEGKANYGYTF | TRBJ1-2 | - | TRBV4-3 | -
TGTGCCAGTAGTATACTGGGCAGCGCCTCTGGAAACACCATATATTTT | CASSILGSASGNTIYF | TRBJ1-3 | - | TRBV19 | -
TGTGCCAGTACCAGACAGGGAGGTGGCTACACCTTC | CASTRQGGGYTF | TRBJ1-2 | TRBD1 | TRBV19 | -
TGTGCCAGCAGTGAAGCAACAGGGAGCTCCTACAATGAGCAGTTCTTC | CASSEATGSSYNEQFF | TRBJ2-1 | - | TRBV2 | -
TGTGCCATCAGTGAGAGGGTTGGGGGGAGCAATCAGCCCCAGCATTTT | CAISERVGGSNQPQHF | TRBJ1-5 | - | TRBV10-3 | -
TGTGCCAGCTCACCGACAGGTACTAATGAAAAACTGTTTTTT | CASSPTGTNEKLFF | TRBJ1-4 | - | TRBV18 | -
TGTGCCAGCATCGGGCAGGGGGGCACCGGGGAGCTGTTTTTT | CASIGQGGTGELFF | TRBJ2-2 | - | TRBV6-1 | -
TGTGCCAGCAGCCCACCGTTCCACTCTGATGGTTTAGGAAAACTGTTTTTT | CASSPPFHSDGLGKLFF | TRBJ1-4 | - | TRBV7-9 | -
TGTGCTAGCAGCCCAGACAGAAACTCCTACAATGAGCAGTTCTTC | CASSPDRNSYNEQFF | TRBJ2-1 | - | TRBV7-7 | -
TGTGCCAGCAGCGTGCGTTCCTACGAGCAGTACTTC | CASSVRSYEQYF | TRBJ2-7 | - | TRBV28 | -
TGCGCCAGCAGCCGGGACAGCTACAATGAGCAGTTCTTC | CASSRDSYNEQFF | TRBJ2-1 | TRBD1 | TRBV10-1 | -
TGTGCCAGCAGTTCGGGGCAGGTCTACGAGCAGTACTTC | CASSSGQVYEQYF | TRBJ2-7 | - | TRBV28 | -
TGTGCCAGCAGTTTAAGGGCTGTGGATACGCAGTATTTT | CASSLRAVDTQYF | TRBJ2-3 | - | TRBV6-6 | -
TGTGCCAGCAGCCCCGCGGGGCGCTCCTACAATGAGCAGTTCTTC | CASSPAGRSYNEQFF | TRBJ2-1 | - | TRBV27 | -
TGTGCCAGCAGCTTTTACAGGGGTTATGGAAACACCATATATTTT | CASSFYRGYGNTIYF | TRBJ1-3 | TRBD1 | TRBV7-2 | -
TGTGCCAGCATGACGGGAATTCGTAATCAGCCCCAGCATTTT | CASMTGIRNQPQHF | TRBJ1-5 | - | TRBV2 | -
TGTGCCAGCAGTCCGCCGGGAGACAGGCCCTATGGCTACACCTTC | CASSPPGDRPYGYTF | TRBJ1-2 | - | TRBV6-6 | -
TGTGCCAGCAGTTCCGGGACAGGGTCTGGAAACACCATATATTTT | CASSSGTGSGNTIYF | TRBJ1-3 | TRBD1 | TRBV28 | -
TGTGCCAGCAGTCCTCATGGAGGAAACTCCTACGAGCAGTACTTC | CASSPHGGNSYEQYF | TRBJ2-7 | - | TRBV28 | -
TGCGCCAGCAGTGACCGAAACTCCTACGAGCAGTACTTC | CASSDRNSYEQYF | TRBJ2-7 | - | TRBV10-2 | -
TGTGCCAGCAGCTTAGGGACAGGTCCTGTAGAGACCCAGTACTTC | CASSLGTGPVETQYF | TRBJ2-5 | TRBD1 | TRBV11-2 | -
TGTGCCAGCAGCGCCTCTAGCGGTGGGCGGGAGACCCAGTACTTC | CASSASSGGRETQYF | TRBJ2-5 | TRBD2 | TRBV9 | -
TGTGCCAGCATGGGAAGTCTGGATCAGCCCCAGCATTTT | CASMGSLDQPQHF | TRBJ1-5 | - | TRBV6-5 | -
TGTGCCAGCAGCTTTAGCGGGAGTCAGGAGACCCAGTACTTC | CASSFSGSQETQYF | TRBJ2-5 | TRBD2 | TRBV11-3 | -
TGTGCCAGCAGCCCGGGACGGACTAATGAAAAACTGTTTTTT | CASSPGRTNEKLFF | TRBJ1-4 | - | TRBV7-9 | -
TGTGCCAGCAGCTTCCCACCTACTAGCGGGGGGCAAGATACGCAGTATTTT | CASSFPPTSGGQDTQYF | TRBJ2-3 | TRBD2 | TRBV13 | once
TGTGCCAGTAGCCTGGGACAGGGACCCACTGAAGCTTTCTTT | CASSLGQGPTEAFF | TRBJ1-1 | TRBD1 | TRBV19 | -
TGTGCCAGCACCACCGTAAGGGGAGATGGCTACACCTTC | CASTTVRGDGYTF | TRBJ1-2 | - | TRBV28 | once
TGTGCCAGCTCACCACAGGGAATCAACACTGAAGCTTTCTTT | CASSPQGINTEAFF | TRBJ1-1 | - | TRBV18 | few
TGTGCCAGCAGGGGGGACATTTCTGACACAGATACGCAGTATTTT | CASRGDISDTDTQYF | TRBJ2-3 | - | TRBV28 | -
TGTGCCAGCAGTCCTTGGACAGGGGGTCGAAGCAATCAGCCCCAGCATTTT | CASSPWTGGRSNQPQHF | TRBJ1-5 | TRBD1 | TRBV28 | -
TGCGCCAGCAGCCAAGATCTCTTCACAGATACGCAGTATTTT | CASSQDLFTDTQYF | TRBJ2-3 | - | TRBV4-1 | -
TGTGCCAGCAGTGAAGCTGGGTTGGGTCAGCCCCAGCATTTT | CASSEAGLGQPQHF | TRBJ1-5 | - | TRBV2 | -
TGTGCCAGCAGGGGGACAGGCGCCGCGAAAAAACTGTTTTTT | CASRGTGAAKKLFF | TRBJ1-4 | TRBD1 | TRBV25-1 | -
TGTGCCAGCAGTCCCGGGGGGATCACAGATACGCAGTATTTT | CASSPGGITDTQYF | TRBJ2-3 | TRBD2 | TRBV6-6 | -
TGTGCCAGCAGTGAAGAACAGGGGTTGAACACTGAAGCTTTCTTT | CASSEEQGLNTEAFF | TRBJ1-1 | TRBD1 | TRBV2 | -
TGTGCCAGCAGTTACCTGTCCTCCGAGGATACGCAGTATTTT | CASSYLSSEDTQYF | TRBJ2-3 | - | TRBV6-5 | -
TGTGCCAGCAGTTCGGACAACTACGAGCAGTACTTC | CASSSDNYEQYF | TRBJ2-7 | - | TRBV28 | -
TGTGCCGGCAGGGGTATGAACACTGAAGCTTTCTTT | CAGRGMNTEAFF | TRBJ1-1 | - | TRBV2 | -
TGCGCCAGCAGCTTGGGAGCAGGGGATAACTATGGCTACACCTTC | CASSLGAGDNYGYTF | TRBJ1-2 | - | TRBV5-1 | -
TGTGCCAGCAAGTATCCGGGACAGGGAGACTACGAGCAGTACTTC | CASKYPGQGDYEQYF | TRBJ2-7 | TRBD1 | TRBV28 | -
TGTGCCAGCGGCGGGGCAGGGGATCAGTATGGCTACACCTTC | CASGGAGDQYGYTF | TRBJ1-2 | - | TRBV6-5 | -
TGTGCCAGCAGCTTATCCGGGTCCCCCCCAGATACGCAGTATTTT | CASSLSGSPPDTQYF | TRBJ2-3 | - | TRBV7-2 | -
TGTGCCAGCAGTGACACGGTTTATCGAGGGGACACCATATATTTT | CASSDTVYRGDTIYF | TRBJ1-3 | - | TRBV6-1 | -
TGTGCCAGTCGACACCCTGGTCAGCGTTTGGCGGCCCAGCATTTT | CASRHPGQRLAAQHF | TRBJ1-5 | - | TRBV19 | -
TGTGCCAGCAGCGCTAAATGGACAGGGGGCGACCCAAATCAGCCCCAGCATTTT | CASSAKWTGGDPNQPQHF | TRBJ1-5 | TRBD1 | TRBV7-3 | -
TGTGCCAGCAGTACGACAGGGGGCGGGGAGACCCAGTACTTC | CASSTTGGGETQYF | TRBJ2-5 | TRBD1 | TRBV7-2 | few
TGTGCCAGCAGCTTGGTAGCGGGAGTGAGGCAAGAGACCCAGTACTTC | CASSLVAGVRQETQYF | TRBJ2-5 | TRBD2 | TRBV5-4 | -
TGTGCCAGCAGCCCGAGAACTAGCGGCCAAGAGACCCAGTACTTC | CASSPRTSGQETQYF | TRBJ2-5 | TRBD2 | TRBV7-2 | -
TGTGCCAGCAGCTATGGACAGGGCGAAGCTTTCTTT | CASSYGQGEAFF | TRBJ1-1 | TRBD1 | TRBV11-2 | -
TGTGCCAGCAGCTCGAGCCCGGTGGGACAGTCCGGCTACACCTTC | CASSSSPVGQSGYTF | TRBJ1-2 | TRBD1 | TRBV7-9 | -
TGCGCCAGCAGTGAGTCGGGCAGGTCCTACGAGCAGTACTTC | CASSESGRSYEQYF | TRBJ2-7 | - | TRBV10-1 | -
TGTGCCAGCAGCGTGGGGCCGCATAGCAATCAGCCCCAGCATTTT | CASSVGPHSNQPQHF | TRBJ1-5 | - | TRBV9 | -